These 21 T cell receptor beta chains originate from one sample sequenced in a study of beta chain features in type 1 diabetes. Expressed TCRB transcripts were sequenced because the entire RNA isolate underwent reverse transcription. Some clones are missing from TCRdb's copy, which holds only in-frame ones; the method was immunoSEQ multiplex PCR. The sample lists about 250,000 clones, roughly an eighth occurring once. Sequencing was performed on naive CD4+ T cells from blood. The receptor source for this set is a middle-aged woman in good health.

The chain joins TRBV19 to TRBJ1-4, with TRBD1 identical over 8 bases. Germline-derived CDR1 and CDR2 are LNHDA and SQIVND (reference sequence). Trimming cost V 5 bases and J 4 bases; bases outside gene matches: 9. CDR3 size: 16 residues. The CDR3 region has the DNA TGTGCCAGTAGTGAGCGCTGGACAGGGTTTAATGAAAAACTGTTTTTT. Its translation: CASSERWTGFNEKLFF.

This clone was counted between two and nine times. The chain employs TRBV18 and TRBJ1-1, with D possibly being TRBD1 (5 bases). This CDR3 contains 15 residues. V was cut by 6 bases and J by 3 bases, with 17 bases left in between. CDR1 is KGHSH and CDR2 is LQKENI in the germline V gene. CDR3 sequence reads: CASSGVGGGHTEAFF. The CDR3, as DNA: TGTGCCAGCTCCGGGGTCGGGGGAGGACACACTGAAGCTTTCTTT.

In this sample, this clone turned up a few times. The CDR3 nucleotides read TGTGCCAGCAGTTACGGGGGGCCGACAGATACGCAGTATTTT. It translates to CASSYGGPTDTQYF. This chain joins TRBV27 and TRBJ2-3, with TRBD2 as a possible D gene (7 bases). Germline V gene sequence: CDR1 MNHEY, CDR2 SMNVEV (reference sequence). The CDR3 is 14 residues long. With 4 bases removed from V and 3 bases from J, the gap between germline ends came to 11 bases.

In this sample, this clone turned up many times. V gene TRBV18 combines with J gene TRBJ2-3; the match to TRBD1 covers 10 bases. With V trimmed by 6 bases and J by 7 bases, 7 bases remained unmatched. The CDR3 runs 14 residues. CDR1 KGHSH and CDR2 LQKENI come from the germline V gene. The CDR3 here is CASSRDRGQNTQYF. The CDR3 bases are TGTGCCAGCTCCCGCGACAGGGGGCAAAATACGCAGTATTTT.

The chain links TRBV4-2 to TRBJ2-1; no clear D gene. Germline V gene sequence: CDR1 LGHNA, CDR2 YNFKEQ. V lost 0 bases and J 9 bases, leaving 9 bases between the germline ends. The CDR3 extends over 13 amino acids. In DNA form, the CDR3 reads TGTGCCAGCAGCCAAGAGGGCCCTGGTGAGCAGTTCTTC. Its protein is CASSQEGPGEQFF.

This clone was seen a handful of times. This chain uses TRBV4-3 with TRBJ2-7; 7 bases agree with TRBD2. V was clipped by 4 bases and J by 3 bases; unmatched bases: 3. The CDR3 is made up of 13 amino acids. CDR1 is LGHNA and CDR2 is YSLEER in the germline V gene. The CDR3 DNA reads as TGCGCCAGCAGCCGGGGGGGGAACTACGAGCAGTACTTC. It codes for CASSRGGNYEQYF.

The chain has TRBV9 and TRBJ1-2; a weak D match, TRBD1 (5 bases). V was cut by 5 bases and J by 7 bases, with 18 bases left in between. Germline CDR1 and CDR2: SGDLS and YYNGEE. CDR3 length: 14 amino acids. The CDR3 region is CASRTSWGVGGYTF. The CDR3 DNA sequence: TGTGCCAGCAGAACAAGCTGGGGGGTGGGTGGCTACACCTTC. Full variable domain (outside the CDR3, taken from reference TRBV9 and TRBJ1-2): DSGVTQTPKHLITATGQRVTLRCSPRSGDLSVYWYQQSLDQGLQFLIQYYNGEERAKGNILERFSAQQFPDLHSELNLSSLELGDSALYFCASRTSWGVGGYTFGSGTRLTVV.

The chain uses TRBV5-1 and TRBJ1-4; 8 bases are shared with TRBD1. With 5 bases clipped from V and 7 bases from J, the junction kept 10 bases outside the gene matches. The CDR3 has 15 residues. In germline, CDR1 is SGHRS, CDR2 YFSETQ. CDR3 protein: CASSSKTGAGEKLFF. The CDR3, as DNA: TGCGCCAGCAGTTCTAAGACAGGGGCGGGTGAAAAACTGTTTTTT.

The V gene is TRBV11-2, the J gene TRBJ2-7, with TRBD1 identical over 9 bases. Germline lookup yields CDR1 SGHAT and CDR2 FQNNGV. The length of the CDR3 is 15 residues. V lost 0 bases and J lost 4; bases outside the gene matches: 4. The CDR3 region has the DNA TGTGCCAGCAGCTTAGAACAGGGGGCCGGGTACGAGCAGTACTTC. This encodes CASSLEQGAGYEQYF.

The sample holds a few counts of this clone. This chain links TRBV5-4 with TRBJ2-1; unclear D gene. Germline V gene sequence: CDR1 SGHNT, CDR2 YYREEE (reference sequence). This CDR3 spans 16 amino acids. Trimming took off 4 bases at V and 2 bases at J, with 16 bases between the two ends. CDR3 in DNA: TGTGCCAGCAGCCGCTCATTCCTAGAGGCCTACAATGAGCAGTTCTTC. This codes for CASSRSFLEAYNEQFF.

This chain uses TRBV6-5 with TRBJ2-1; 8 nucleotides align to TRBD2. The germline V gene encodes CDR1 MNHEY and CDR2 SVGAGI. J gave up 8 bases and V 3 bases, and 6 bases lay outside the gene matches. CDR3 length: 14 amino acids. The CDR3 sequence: CASSYSGAGDEQFF. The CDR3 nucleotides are TGTGCCAGCAGTTATAGCGGGGCTGGGGATGAGCAGTTCTTC.

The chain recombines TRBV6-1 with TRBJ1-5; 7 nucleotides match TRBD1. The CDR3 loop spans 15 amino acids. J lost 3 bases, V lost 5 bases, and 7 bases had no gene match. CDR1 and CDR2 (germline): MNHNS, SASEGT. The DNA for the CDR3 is TGTGCCAGCAGTTCCGGGACAGCGCTCAATCAGCCCCAGCATTTT. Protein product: CASSSGTALNQPQHF.

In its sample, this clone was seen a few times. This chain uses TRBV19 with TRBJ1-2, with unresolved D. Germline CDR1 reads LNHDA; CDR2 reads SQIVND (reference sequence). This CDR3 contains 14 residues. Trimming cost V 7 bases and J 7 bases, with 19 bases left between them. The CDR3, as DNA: TGTGCCAGTACCCCCGAGAGGCACGGCATTGGCTACACCTTC. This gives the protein CASTPERHGIGYTF.

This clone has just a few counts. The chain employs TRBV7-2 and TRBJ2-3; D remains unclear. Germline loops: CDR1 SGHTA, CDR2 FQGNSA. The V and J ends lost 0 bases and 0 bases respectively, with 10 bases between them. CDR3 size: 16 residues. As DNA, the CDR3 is TGTGCCAGCAGCTTAGCTAGACAAACTAGCACAGATACGCAGTATTTT. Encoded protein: CASSLARQTSTDTQYF.

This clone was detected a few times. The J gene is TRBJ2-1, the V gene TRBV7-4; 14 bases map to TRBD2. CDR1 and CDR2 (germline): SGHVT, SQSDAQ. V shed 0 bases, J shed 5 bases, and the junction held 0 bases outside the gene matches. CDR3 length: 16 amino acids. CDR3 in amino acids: CASSLAGLAGDNEQFF. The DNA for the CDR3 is TGTGCCAGCAGCTTAGCGGGACTAGCGGGGGACAATGAGCAGTTCTTC.

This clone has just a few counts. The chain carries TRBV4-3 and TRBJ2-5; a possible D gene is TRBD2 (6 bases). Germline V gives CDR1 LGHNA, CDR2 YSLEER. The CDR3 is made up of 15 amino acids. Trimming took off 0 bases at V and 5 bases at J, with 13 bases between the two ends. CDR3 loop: CASSQETGVRETQYF. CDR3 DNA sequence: TGCGCCAGCAGCCAAGAGACGGGGGTCAGGGAGACCCAGTACTTC.

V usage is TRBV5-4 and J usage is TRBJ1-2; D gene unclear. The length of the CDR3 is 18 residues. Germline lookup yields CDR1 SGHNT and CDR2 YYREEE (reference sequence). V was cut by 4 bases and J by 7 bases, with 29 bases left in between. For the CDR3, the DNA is TGTGCCAGCAGCCCCCCGGGTCCCTCCCTCTCGGCGGGAAGTGGCTACACCTTC. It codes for CASSPPGPSLSAGSGYTF.

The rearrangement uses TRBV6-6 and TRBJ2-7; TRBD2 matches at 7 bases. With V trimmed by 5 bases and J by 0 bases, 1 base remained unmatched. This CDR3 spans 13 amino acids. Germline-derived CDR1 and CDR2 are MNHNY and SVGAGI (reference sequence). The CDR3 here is CASSGRGSYEQYF. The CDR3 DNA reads TGTGCCAGCAGTGGGAGGGGCTCCTACGAGCAGTACTTC.

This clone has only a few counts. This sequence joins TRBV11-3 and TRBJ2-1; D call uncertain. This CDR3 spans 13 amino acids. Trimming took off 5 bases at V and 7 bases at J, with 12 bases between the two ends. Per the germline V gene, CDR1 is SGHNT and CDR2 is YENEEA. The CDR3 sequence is CASSTTTGNEQFF. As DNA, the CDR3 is TGTGCCAGCAGCACTACGACGGGTAATGAGCAGTTCTTC.

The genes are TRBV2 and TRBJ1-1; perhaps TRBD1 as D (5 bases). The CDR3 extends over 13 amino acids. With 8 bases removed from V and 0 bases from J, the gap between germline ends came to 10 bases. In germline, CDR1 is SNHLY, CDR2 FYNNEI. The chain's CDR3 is CASAGQMNTEAFF. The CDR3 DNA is TGTGCCAGCGCCGGACAAATGAACACTGAAGCTTTCTTT.

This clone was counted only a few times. The CDR3 sequence: CASSEYYEQYF. The DNA for the CDR3 is TGTGCCAGCAGTGAATACTACGAGCAGTACTTC. The chain recombines TRBV2 with TRBJ2-7; no firm D call. The CDR3 has 11 amino acids. V was shortened by 2 bases and J by 3 bases, with 2 bases between the two germline ends. CDR1 SNHLY and CDR2 FYNNEI come from the germline V gene.